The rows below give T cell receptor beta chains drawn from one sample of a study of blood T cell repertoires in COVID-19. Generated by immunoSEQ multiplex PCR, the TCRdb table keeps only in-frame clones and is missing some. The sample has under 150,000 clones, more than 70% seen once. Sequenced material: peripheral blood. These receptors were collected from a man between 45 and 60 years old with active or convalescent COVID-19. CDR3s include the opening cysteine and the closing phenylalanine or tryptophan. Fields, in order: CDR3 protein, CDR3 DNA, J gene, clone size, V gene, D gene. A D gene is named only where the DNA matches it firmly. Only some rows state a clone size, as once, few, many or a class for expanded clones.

CDR3 protein: CASSEGGGSYNEQFF
CDR3 DNA: TGTGCCAGCAGTGAAGGGGGGGGGTCCTACAATGAGCAGTTCTTC
J gene: TRBJ2-1
clone size: NA
V gene: TRBV6-1
D gene: TRBD2

CDR3 protein: CASSPGGQFYEQYF
CDR3 DNA: TGTGCCAGCAGCCCCGGGGGTCAGTTCTACGAGCAGTACTTC
J gene: TRBJ2-7
clone size: NA
V gene: TRBV28
D gene: NA

CDR3 protein: CASSEYPLRRGGNSPLHF
CDR3 DNA: TGTGCCAGCAGTGAATATCCCCTCCGACGCGGCGGAAATTCACCCCTCCACTTT
J gene: TRBJ1-6
clone size: NA
V gene: TRBV6-1
D gene: NA

CDR3 protein: CASSLEGTGRDEQFF
CDR3 DNA: TGTGCCAGCAGCTTAGAGGGGACAGGGAGGGATGAGCAGTTCTTC
J gene: TRBJ2-1
clone size: NA
V gene: TRBV7-6
D gene: TRBD1

CDR3 protein: CASSLDRQGLSYNYGYTF
CDR3 DNA: TGTGCCAGCAGCTTAGATCGACAGGGTCTAAGCTATAACTATGGCTACACCTTC
J gene: TRBJ1-2
clone size: few
V gene: TRBV7-8
D gene: TRBD1

CDR3 protein: CASSITRWAGTGELFF
CDR3 DNA: TGTGCCAGCAGCATAACTCGGTGGGCGGGGACCGGGGAGCTGTTTTTT
J gene: TRBJ2-2
clone size: NA
V gene: TRBV7-8
D gene: NA

CDR3 protein: CASSPQTGSGDSPLHF
CDR3 DNA: TGTGCCAGCTCACCACAAACAGGGTCCGGGGATTCACCCCTCCACTTT
J gene: TRBJ1-6
clone size: NA
V gene: TRBV18
D gene: NA

CDR3 protein: CASRGSGLAGETQYF
CDR3 DNA: TGCGCCAGCAGGGGTTCGGGACTAGCGGGAGAGACCCAGTACTTC
J gene: TRBJ2-5
clone size: NA
V gene: TRBV10-2
D gene: TRBD2

CDR3 protein: CASSEGGVWGNEKLFF
CDR3 DNA: TGTGCCAGCAGCGAAGGCGGGGTTTGGGGTAATGAAAAACTGTTTTTT
J gene: TRBJ1-4
clone size: NA
V gene: TRBV7-9
D gene: NA

CDR3 protein: CASSLGDRILYF
CDR3 DNA: TGTGCCAGCAGTTTAGGGGACAGAATCCTCTATTTT
J gene: TRBJ1-5
clone size: NA
V gene: TRBV28
D gene: TRBD1

CDR3 protein: CATSRVGQGSYNEQFF
CDR3 DNA: TGTGCCACCAGCAGAGTGGGCCAGGGATCCTACAATGAGCAGTTCTTC
J gene: TRBJ2-1
clone size: NA
V gene: TRBV15
D gene: NA

CDR3 protein: CSARLAGQQFF
CDR3 DNA: TGCAGTGCTAGGCTCGCGGGGCAACAGTTCTTC
J gene: TRBJ2-1
clone size: NA
V gene: TRBV20-1
D gene: NA

CDR3 protein: CAISESGTSTDTQYF
CDR3 DNA: TGTGCCATCAGTGAGTCGGGGACAAGCACAGATACGCAGTATTTT
J gene: TRBJ2-3
clone size: NA
V gene: TRBV10-3
D gene: NA

CDR3 protein: CASSGRDRGFHEQYF
CDR3 DNA: TGTGCCAGCAGCGGGAGGGACAGGGGTTTCCACGAGCAGTACTTC
J gene: TRBJ2-7
clone size: NA
V gene: TRBV28
D gene: TRBD1

CDR3 protein: CASSPGLAGQQFF
CDR3 DNA: TGCGCCAGCAGCCCCGGACTAGCGGGCCAACAGTTCTTC
J gene: TRBJ2-1
clone size: NA
V gene: TRBV5-1
D gene: TRBD2

CDR3 protein: CASREARGWNSPLHF
CDR3 DNA: TGTGCCAGCAGGGAAGCCAGGGGGTGGAATTCACCCCTCCACTTT
J gene: TRBJ1-6
clone size: NA
V gene: TRBV6-1
D gene: TRBD1

CDR3 protein: CASSQPGLLGNEQFF
CDR3 DNA: TGTGCCAGCAGCCAACCGGGACTCCTCGGTAATGAGCAGTTCTTC
J gene: TRBJ2-1
clone size: NA
V gene: TRBV3-1/TRBV3-2
D gene: NA

CDR3 protein: CAWSVGAETQYF
CDR3 DNA: TGTGCCTGGAGTGTTGGTGCGGAGACCCAGTACTTC
J gene: TRBJ2-5
clone size: NA
V gene: TRBV30
D gene: NA

CDR3 protein: CAISEPTSGGGKNIQYF
CDR3 DNA: TGTGCCATCAGTGAGCCGACTAGCGGGGGGGGAAAAAACATTCAGTACTTC
J gene: TRBJ2-4
clone size: NA
V gene: TRBV10-3
D gene: TRBD2

CDR3 protein: CASSELTDTQYF
CDR3 DNA: TGTGCCAGCAGTGAACTCACAGATACGCAGTATTTT
J gene: TRBJ2-3
clone size: NA
V gene: TRBV2
D gene: NA

CDR3 protein: CASSSTAYQPQHF
CDR3 DNA: TGTGCCAGCAGTTCGACAGCCTATCAGCCCCAGCATTTT
J gene: TRBJ1-5
clone size: NA
V gene: TRBV6-6
D gene: NA

CDR3 protein: CASSANRDRGAYGYTF
CDR3 DNA: TGTGCCAGCAGTGCCAACCGGGACAGGGGCGCCTATGGCTACACCTTC
J gene: TRBJ1-2
clone size: NA
V gene: TRBV6-1
D gene: TRBD1

CDR3 protein: CASSQRATTDTQYF
CDR3 DNA: TGTGCCAGCAGCCAAAGAGCCACCACAGATACGCAGTATTTT
J gene: TRBJ2-3
clone size: NA
V gene: TRBV3-1/TRBV3-2
D gene: NA

CDR3 protein: CASSLISLDSEAFF
CDR3 DNA: TGTGCCAGCTCCCTTATTTCGTTGGACAGCGAAGCTTTCTTT
J gene: TRBJ1-1
clone size: once
V gene: TRBV18
D gene: NA

CDR3 protein: CASSPLAGGPGDKNIQYF
CDR3 DNA: TGTGCCAGCTCACCTCTAGCGGGAGGGCCGGGTGACAAAAACATTCAGTACTTC
J gene: TRBJ2-4
clone size: NA
V gene: TRBV18
D gene: TRBD2

CDR3 protein: CASSRLAGVKETQYF
CDR3 DNA: TGTGCTAGCAGTCGACTAGCGGGAGTCAAAGAGACCCAGTACTTC
J gene: TRBJ2-5
clone size: NA
V gene: TRBV7-7
D gene: TRBD2

CDR3 protein: CASSDRTGLPQHF
CDR3 DNA: TGTGCCAGTAGTGATCGGACAGGGTTGCCCCAGCATTTT
J gene: TRBJ1-5
clone size: NA
V gene: TRBV19
D gene: TRBD1

CDR3 protein: CSVGLARAYEQYF
CDR3 DNA: TGCAGCGTTGGACTAGCTCGAGCCTACGAGCAGTACTTC
J gene: TRBJ2-7
clone size: NA
V gene: TRBV29-1
D gene: TRBD2

CDR3 protein: CASSRGTSGSPSTDTQYF
CDR3 DNA: TGTGCCAGCAGCCGGGGGACTAGCGGGAGCCCCAGCACAGATACGCAGTATTTT
J gene: TRBJ2-3
clone size: NA
V gene: TRBV3-1/TRBV3-2
D gene: TRBD2

CDR3 protein: CASGLGSLGEETQYF
CDR3 DNA: TGTGCTAGTGGTTTGGGTAGTTTAGGGGAAGAGACCCAGTACTTC
J gene: TRBJ2-5
clone size: NA
V gene: TRBV12-5
D gene: NA

CDR3 protein: CATSDLSAGAYEQYF
CDR3 DNA: TGTGCCACCAGTGACCTCTCCGCGGGAGCCTACGAGCAGTACTTC
J gene: TRBJ2-7
clone size: NA
V gene: TRBV24-1
D gene: TRBD2

CDR3 protein: CSVEEGLGYEQYF
CDR3 DNA: TGCAGCGTTGAAGAAGGACTAGGGTACGAGCAGTACTTC
J gene: TRBJ2-7
clone size: NA
V gene: TRBV29-1
D gene: TRBD2

CDR3 protein: CASSPYGTGGWGYTF
CDR3 DNA: TGTGCCAGCAGCCCGTACGGGACAGGGGGCTGGGGCTACACCTTC
J gene: TRBJ1-2
clone size: NA
V gene: TRBV27
D gene: TRBD1

CDR3 protein: CASRVPGQGYTEAFF
CDR3 DNA: TGTGCCAGCAGAGTACCGGGACAGGGCTACACTGAAGCTTTCTTT
J gene: TRBJ1-1
clone size: NA
V gene: TRBV28
D gene: TRBD1

CDR3 protein: CASSGRTGDSNQPQHF
CDR3 DNA: TGTGCCAGCAGTGGGAGAACAGGGGATAGCAATCAGCCCCAGCATTTT
J gene: TRBJ1-5
clone size: NA
V gene: TRBV27
D gene: TRBD1

CDR3 protein: CAWGRGRSTGELFF
CDR3 DNA: TGTGCCTGGGGTCGCGGGAGGAGTACCGGGGAGCTGTTTTTT
J gene: TRBJ2-2
clone size: NA
V gene: TRBV30
D gene: TRBD2

CDR3 protein: CASSFSGVGLNLQYF
CDR3 DNA: TGTGCCAGCAGTTTTTCCGGGGTCGGACTAAACCTTCAGTACTTC
J gene: TRBJ2-4
clone size: NA
V gene: TRBV28
D gene: NA

CDR3 protein: CASIRDSQQFF
CDR3 DNA: TGTGCCAGCATCCGTGACTCCCAGCAGTTCTTC
J gene: TRBJ2-1
clone size: NA
V gene: TRBV12-3/TRBV12-4
D gene: NA

CDR3 protein: CASSPWSSGSPSTDTQYF
CDR3 DNA: TGTGCCAGCTCCCCCTGGAGTAGCGGGAGCCCTAGCACAGATACGCAGTATTTT
J gene: TRBJ2-3
clone size: NA
V gene: TRBV18
D gene: TRBD2

CDR3 protein: CASSLYGQGATRAEAFF
CDR3 DNA: TGTGCCAGCAGTTTATATGGACAGGGGGCGACGCGCGCTGAAGCTTTCTTT
J gene: TRBJ1-1
clone size: NA
V gene: TRBV28
D gene: TRBD1

CDR3 protein: CASSVARGRSYGYTF
CDR3 DNA: TGTGCCAGCAGCGTAGCTAGGGGCCGATCTTATGGCTACACCTTC
J gene: TRBJ1-2
clone size: NA
V gene: TRBV9
D gene: NA

CDR3 protein: CASSLARTGGNTGELFF
CDR3 DNA: TGCGCCAGCAGCTTGGCCAGGACAGGGGGAAACACCGGGGAGCTGTTTTTT
J gene: TRBJ2-2
clone size: NA
V gene: TRBV5-1
D gene: TRBD1

CDR3 protein: CSVGRGSIEQYF
CDR3 DNA: TGCAGCGTTGGCAGGGGCTCCATTGAGCAGTACTTC
J gene: TRBJ2-7
clone size: NA
V gene: TRBV29-1
D gene: NA

CDR3 protein: CASSLAGYSYNEQFF
CDR3 DNA: TGCGCCAGCAGCTTGGCCGGTTACTCCTACAATGAGCAGTTCTTC
J gene: TRBJ2-1
clone size: NA
V gene: TRBV5-1
D gene: NA

CDR3 protein: CASSRTSSQGTYEQYF
CDR3 DNA: TGCGCCAGCAGCCGGACGTCCTCGCAGGGAACCTACGAGCAGTACTTC
J gene: TRBJ2-7
clone size: NA
V gene: TRBV5-1
D gene: NA

CDR3 protein: CASSQGQGSGNTIYF
CDR3 DNA: TGTGCCAGCAGTCAAGGACAGGGCTCTGGAAACACCATATATTTT
J gene: TRBJ1-3
clone size: NA
V gene: TRBV4-2
D gene: TRBD1

CDR3 protein: CASSARPGSYEQYF
CDR3 DNA: TGTGCCAGCAGCGCCCGCCCGGGCTCCTACGAGCAGTACTTC
J gene: TRBJ2-7
clone size: NA
V gene: TRBV5-6
D gene: NA

CDR3 protein: CASSSNPGQGYSAYEQYF
CDR3 DNA: TGTGCCAGCAGTTCCAATCCGGGACAGGGTTACTCTGCCTACGAGCAGTACTTC
J gene: TRBJ2-7
clone size: NA
V gene: TRBV28
D gene: TRBD1